This TCR beta chain was sequenced during a study of post-analysis software for immune sequencing data. As for the study in general: The cohort encompassed relapsing-remitting, secondary progressive and progressive-relapsing multiple sclerosis disease courses.

Overall study results and limits: The five TRBV segments detected at higher frequency in patients than in controls included TRBV5-6, TRBV5-1 and TRBV20-1. There was significantly lower normalized Chao1 diversity in multiple sclerosis patients than in controls. With F measure, samples from one preparation batch clustered together strongly.

The library was made from cDNA and included unique molecular identifiers. Starting from around 0.96 to 9.9 million T cells, the study yielded 460,000 or so cDNA molecules. TCRdb analysed the PCR reads with MiXCR anew, one entry per CDR3 protein. The profile shows 700,000 to 800,000 distinct CDR3 sequences, about 32% of them singletons. A remark on this clonotype: Its antigen remains unknown.

Germline V CDR1 and CDR2: MNHNS, SASEGT. V was cut by 3 bases and J by 4 bases, with 16 bases left in between. The CDR3 totals 15 residues. Material for sequencing was blood. This chain connects TRBV6-1 to TRBJ2-7; D gene unclear. This TCR came from a girl aged 5-17 years with multiple sclerosis. This CDR3 is CASSDSVDLLYEQYF. CDR3 DNA sequence: TGTGCCAGCAGTGACTCGGTCGATCTCCTTTACGAGCAGTACTTC.